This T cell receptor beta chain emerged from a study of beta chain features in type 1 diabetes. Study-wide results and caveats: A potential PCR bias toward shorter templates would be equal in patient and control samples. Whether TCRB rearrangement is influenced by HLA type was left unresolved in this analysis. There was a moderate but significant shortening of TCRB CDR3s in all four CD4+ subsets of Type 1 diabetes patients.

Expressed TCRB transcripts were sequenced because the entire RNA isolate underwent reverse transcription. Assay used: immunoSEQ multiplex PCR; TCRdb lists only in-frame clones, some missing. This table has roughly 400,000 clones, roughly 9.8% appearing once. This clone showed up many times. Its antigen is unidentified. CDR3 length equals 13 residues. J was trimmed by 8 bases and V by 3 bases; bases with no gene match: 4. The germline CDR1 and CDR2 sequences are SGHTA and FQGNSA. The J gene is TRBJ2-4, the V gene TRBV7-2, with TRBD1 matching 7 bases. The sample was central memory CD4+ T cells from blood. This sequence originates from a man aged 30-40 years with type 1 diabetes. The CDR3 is CASSFSQGDIQYF. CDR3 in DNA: TGTGCCAGCAGCTTTTCCCAGGGGGACATTCAGTACTTC. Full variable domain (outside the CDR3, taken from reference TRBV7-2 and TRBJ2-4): GAGVSQSPSNKVTEKGKDVELRCDPISGHTALYWYRQSLGQGLEFLIYFQGNSAPDKSGLPSDRFSAERTGGSVSTLTIQRTQQEDSAVYLCASSFSQGDIQYFGAGTRLSVL.